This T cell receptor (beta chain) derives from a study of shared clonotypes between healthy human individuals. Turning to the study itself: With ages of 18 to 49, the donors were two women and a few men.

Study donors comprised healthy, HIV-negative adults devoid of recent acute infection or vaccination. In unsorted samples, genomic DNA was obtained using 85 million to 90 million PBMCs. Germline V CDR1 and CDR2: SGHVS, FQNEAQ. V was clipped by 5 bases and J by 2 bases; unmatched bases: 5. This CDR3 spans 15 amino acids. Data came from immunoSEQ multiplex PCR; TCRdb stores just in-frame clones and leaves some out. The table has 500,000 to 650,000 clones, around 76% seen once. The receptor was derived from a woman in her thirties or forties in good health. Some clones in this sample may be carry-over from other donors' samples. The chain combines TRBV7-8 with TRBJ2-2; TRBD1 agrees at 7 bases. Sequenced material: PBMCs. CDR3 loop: CASSAGTANTGELFF. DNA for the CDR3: TGTGCCAGCAGCGCCGGGACAGCTAACACCGGGGAGCTGTTTTTT. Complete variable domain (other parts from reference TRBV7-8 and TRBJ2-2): GAGVSQSPRYKVAKRGQDVALRCDPISGHVSLFWYQQALGQGPEFLTYFQNEAQLDKSGLPSDRFFAERPEGSVSTLKIQRTQQEDSAVYLCASSAGTANTGELFFGEGSRLTVL.